The clone carrying this T cell receptor beta chain was counted between two and nine times. Its antigen is not known. Germline V CDR1 and CDR2: MDHEN, SYDVKM. The CDR3 sequence is 15 residues long. V lost 5 bases and J lost 6; bases outside the gene matches: 8. The study ran its PCR with 60 Vbeta and 13 Jbeta primers. TCRdb's copy holds only in-frame clones and misses some; the assay was immunoSEQ multiplex PCR. The table has about 89,000 clones, less than 85% seen once. This entry comes from a study of cytomegalovirus exposure and HLA in healthy donors. Study-level findings and limits: CMV antigen specificity of three CMV-associated chains was confirmed in vitro.

The TCR comes from a man aged 35-49 years in good health and CMV-seropositive. The material sequenced was PBMCs. The genes are TRBV28 and TRBJ2-1; TRBD2 matches 9 bases. CDR3 residues: CASSLLQTSGNEQFF. The CDR3 DNA is TGTGCCAGCAGTCTCCTCCAGACTAGCGGCAATGAGCAGTTCTTC.